What follows are 9 T cell receptor beta chains derived from one specimen sequenced in a study of T-cell reconstitution after alpha-beta-depleted transplantation in children. Unique molecular identifiers were incorporated when the TCRbeta library was constructed. Via MiXCR, TCRdb re-called the PCR reads, giving one row per CDR3 protein. The profile shows some 350,000 distinct CDR3 sequences, 15% to 20% of them singletons. The sample here was PBMCs, mostly from graft donor cells, taken 360 days after TCRalphabeta/CD19-depleted stem cell transplant. The receptor source for this set is a male patient aged 2 to 9 who had a stem cell transplant for acute lymphoblastic leukemia, so the T cells may come from the graft donor.

This clonotype showed up just a few times. The V call is TRBV5-6, the J call TRBJ2-3, with D possibly TRBD2 on 6 matching bases. The CDR3 runs 13 residues. CDR1 is SGHDT, CDR2 YYEEEE, per germline. V gave up 7 bases and J gave up 6 bases, with 15 bases separating them. CDR3 region: CASHLQAGDTQYF. The CDR3 bases are TGTGCCAGCCATTTACAGGCGGGGGATACGCAGTATTTT.

In its sample, this clonotype was seen a few times. The V and J genes are TRBV20-1 and TRBJ2-3, with D unresolved. The CDR3 spans 11 residues. V was pared by 3 bases and J by 4 bases, with 5 bases between. Germline values: CDR1 DFQATT, CDR2 SNEGSKA (reference sequence). The CDR3 sequence: CSASLPDTQYF. The CDR3 DNA sequence: TGCAGTGCTAGTCTGCCAGATACGCAGTATTTT.

This chain uses TRBV7-2 with TRBJ2-1; TRBD2 agrees at 11 bases. Trimming removed 8 bases from V and 2 bases from J; junction bases left unmatched: 5. The germline CDR1 and CDR2 sequences are SGHTA and FQGNSA. The CDR3 is 15 amino acids. In DNA, the CDR3 is TGTGCCAGCCGCGTAGCGGGAGGGACCTACAATGAGCAGTTCTTC. Translation: CASRVAGGTYNEQFF.

This clonotype showed up many times. The CDR3 nucleotides read TGTGCCAGCAGCTTAGCCGGGACGAGAGACACCGGGGAGCTGTTTTTT. Translation: CASSLAGTRDTGELFF. The chain joins TRBV7-2 to TRBJ2-2, with D perhaps assigned TRBD1 or TRBD2 (5 bases each). V was pared by 0 bases and J by 3 bases, with 11 bases between. Germline CDR1 is SGHTA and CDR2 is FQGNSA. The CDR3 is 16 residues long.

This clonotype came up a few times. The V call is TRBV5-1, the J call TRBJ1-5; TRBD1 agrees at 7 bases. This CDR3 has 14 amino acids. Germline V gene sequence: CDR1 SGHRS, CDR2 YFSETQ. J was trimmed by 3 bases and V by 4 bases; bases with no gene match: 4. CDR3 sequence reads: CASSTGEYNQPQHF. DNA for the CDR3: TGCGCCAGCAGCACAGGGGAGTACAATCAGCCCCAGCATTTT.

A few counts support this clonotype. The V call is TRBV4-3, the J call TRBJ2-3; D remains unclear. CDR3 length equals 15 residues. In germline, CDR1 is LGHNA, CDR2 YSLEER. V was shortened by 0 bases and J by 0 bases, with 7 bases between the two germline ends. As DNA, the CDR3 is TGCGCCAGCAGCCAAGAGGGGTTTAGCACAGATACGCAGTATTTT. Amino acid sequence: CASSQEGFSTDTQYF.

This chain joins TRBV4-3 and TRBJ2-2; 7 bases line up with TRBD1. The CDR3 runs to 17 residues. The trim removed 0 bases at V and 3 bases at J, leaving 7 bases unmatched. Per the germline V gene, CDR1 is LGHNA and CDR2 is YSLEER. CDR3 amino acids: CASSQDWGTEDTGELFF. The DNA for the CDR3 is TGCGCCAGCAGCCAAGATTGGGGGACAGAGGACACCGGGGAGCTGTTTTTT.

This clonotype was recorded many times. The J gene is TRBJ1-6, the V gene TRBV12-3 or TRBV12-4; 9 nucleotides line up with TRBD1. The CDR3 runs 14 residues. V shed 6 bases and J 9 bases; nucleotides not matched to a gene: 6. CDR3 region: CASSLGTGRSPLHF. In DNA form, the CDR3 reads TGTGCCAGCAGCCTAGGGACAGGGCGTTCACCCCTCCACTTT.

The rearrangement joins TRBV7-2 to TRBJ2-1, with D possibly matching TRBD1 (6 bases). Germline CDR1 SGHTA, CDR2 FQGNSA. The CDR3 consists of 13 residues. V was pared by 3 bases and J by 7 bases, with 10 bases between. The DNA of the CDR3 is TGTGCCAGCAGCTTCCACAGGGTGAATGAGCAGTTCTTC. Amino acid sequence: CASSFHRVNEQFF.